Listed here are 10 T cell receptor beta chains from one sample, sequenced in a study of post-analysis software for immune sequencing data. Unique molecular identifiers were carried by the TCR beta cDNA libraries. TCRdb fed the PCR reads into MiXCR, producing one record per CDR3 protein. The table lists about 500,000 distinct CDR3 sequences, under 55% of them singletons. What these receptors recognize is not known. Study-wide results and limits: Relative to controls, patients had about five TRBV segments at higher frequency, with TRBV5-6, TRBV5-1 and TRBV20-1 among these.

The sequenced sample consisted of blood. All receptors come from a girl between 5 and 17 years old with multiple sclerosis.

This chain uses TRBV29-1 with TRBJ2-5; a weak D match, TRBD1 (6 bases). This CDR3 has 13 residues. Germline loops: CDR1 SQVTM, CDR2 ANQGSEA. V shed 7 bases and J shed 5 bases, with 17 bases lying between them. CDR3 in DNA: TGCAGCGCCGCCTCTGGGGGCGCGGAGACCCAGTACTTC. Translated, it gives CSAASGGAETQYF.

In this sample, this clonotype turned up many times. CDR3 coding DNA: TGTGCCAGCAGTCTCGGACAGGGCTATGGCTACACCTTC. It encodes CASSLGQGYGYTF. The chain employs TRBV7-2 and TRBJ1-2; 8 positions match TRBD1. Trimming took 6 bases from V and 4 from J; bases not matched to a gene: 4. Looked up from germline, CDR1 is SGHTA and CDR2 is FQGNSA. The CDR3 is 13 amino acids.

The V call is TRBV2, the J call TRBJ2-3; weak D call: TRBD2 (5 bases). This CDR3 has 18 amino acids. V was shortened by 0 bases and J by 0 bases, with 16 bases between the two germline ends. Germline assignment: CDR1 SNHLY and CDR2 FYNNEI. CDR3 residues: CASSEAGPGERSTDTQYF. CDR3 DNA: TGTGCCAGCAGTGAAGCAGGTCCCGGGGAGCGAAGCACAGATACGCAGTATTTT.

V is TRBV7-9 and J is TRBJ2-7; D possibly corresponds to TRBD2 (5 bases). Germline CDR1 reads SEHNR; CDR2 reads FQNEAQ (reference sequence). V gave up 5 bases and J gave up 2 bases, with 13 bases separating them. The CDR3 is 14 amino acids. This chain's CDR3 is CASSPVVAPYEQYF. The DNA for the CDR3 is TGTGCCAGCAGCCCCGTGGTAGCGCCCTACGAGCAGTACTTC.

V is TRBV13 and J is TRBJ1-6; D may be TRBD1 (5 bases). In germline, CDR1 is PRHDT, CDR2 FYEKMQ (reference sequence). The CDR3 runs to 16 residues. Trimming removed 1 base at V and 7 bases at J, with 14 bases between. CDR3 nucleotides: TGTGCCAGCAGCTTAGCCCAGGGTAGTTCCAATTCACCCCTCCACTTT. It specifies CASSLAQGSSNSPLHF.

A few counts support this clonotype. The chain uses TRBV7-2 and TRBJ2-7; 8 bases match TRBD1. Per the germline V gene, CDR1 is SGHTA and CDR2 is FQGNSA. The CDR3 spans 14 residues. The junction had 4 bases not matched to a gene; V was cut back by 1 base and J by 5 bases. The CDR3 region has the DNA TGTGCCAGCAGCTTAGGACAGGGGTTAGACGAGCAGTACTTC. It encodes CASSLGQGLDEQYF.

The chain carries TRBV5-1 and TRBJ2-1; weak D call: TRBD1 (5 bases). CDR1 is SGHRS, CDR2 YFSETQ, per germline. Trimming removed 4 bases at V and 9 bases at J, with 26 bases between. The CDR3 is 17 residues long. The DNA for the CDR3 is TGCGCCAGCAGCCTTTTCCTACAATCCCAGGGTACGGGTGAGCAGTTCTTC. Amino acid sequence: CASSLFLQSQGTGEQFF.

The V call is TRBV27, the J call TRBJ1-5, with D unresolved. Per the germline V gene, CDR1 is MNHEY and CDR2 is SMNVEV (reference sequence). Trimming cost V 3 bases and J 1 base, with 13 bases left between them. The CDR3 is 16 amino acids. In nucleotides, the CDR3 is TGTGCCAGCAGTTTTGTTGGACGCGGGAGCAATCAGCCCCAGCATTTT. Translating gives CASSFVGRGSNQPQHF.

J is TRBJ2-7 and V is TRBV4-2; TRBD2 agrees at 8 bases. Germline loops: CDR1 LGHNA, CDR2 YNFKEQ. The CDR3 is made up of 16 amino acids. Trimming removed 0 bases from V and 4 bases from J; junction bases left unmatched: 8. The CDR3 sequence: CASSQDVAGLAYEQYF. The CDR3 bases are TGTGCCAGCAGCCAAGATGTCGCAGGACTAGCATACGAGCAGTACTTC.

Of note for this clonotype: An end of the junction differs from the germline gene, which may be a read error. V is TRBV5-5 and J is TRBJ2-1; 12 bases align to TRBD1. The germline CDR1 and CDR2 sequences are SGHKS and YYEKEE (reference sequence). The CDR3 contains 15 residues. The CDR3 loop is CAGSLGGTGGREQFF. As DNA, the CDR3 is TGTGCCGGCAGCTTGGGTGGGACAGGGGGCCGCGAGCAGTTCTTC.